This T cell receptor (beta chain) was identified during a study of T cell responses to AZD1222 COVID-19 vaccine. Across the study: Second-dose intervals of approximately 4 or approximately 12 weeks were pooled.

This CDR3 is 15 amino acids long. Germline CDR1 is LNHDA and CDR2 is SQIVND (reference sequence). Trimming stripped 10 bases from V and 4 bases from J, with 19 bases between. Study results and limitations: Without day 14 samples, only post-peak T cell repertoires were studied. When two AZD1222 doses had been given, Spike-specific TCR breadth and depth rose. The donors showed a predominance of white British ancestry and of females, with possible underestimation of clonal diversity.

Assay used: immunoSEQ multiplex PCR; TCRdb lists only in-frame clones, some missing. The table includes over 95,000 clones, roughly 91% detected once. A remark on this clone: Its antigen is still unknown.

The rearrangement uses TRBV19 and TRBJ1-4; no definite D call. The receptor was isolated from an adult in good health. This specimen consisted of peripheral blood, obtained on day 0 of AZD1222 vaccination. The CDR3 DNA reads TGTGCCACCCAGTATACGGGGAGAGGTAATGAAAAACTGTTTTTT. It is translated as CATQYTGRGNEKLFF.